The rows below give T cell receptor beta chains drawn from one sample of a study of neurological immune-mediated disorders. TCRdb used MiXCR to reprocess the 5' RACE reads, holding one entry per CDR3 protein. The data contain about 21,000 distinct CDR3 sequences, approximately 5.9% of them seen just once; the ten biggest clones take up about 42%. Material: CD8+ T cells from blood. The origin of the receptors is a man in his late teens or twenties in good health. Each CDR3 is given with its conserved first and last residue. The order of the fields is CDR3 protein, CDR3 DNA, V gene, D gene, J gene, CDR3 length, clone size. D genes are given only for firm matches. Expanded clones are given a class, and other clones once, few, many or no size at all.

CASSYSEHHYEQYF,TGTGCCAGCAGTTACTCGGAACACCACTACGAGCAGTACTTC,TRBV6-5,-,TRBJ2-7,14,many
CASSFGGGTDTQYF,TGTGCCAGCAGCTTCGGGGGGGGCACAGATACGCAGTATTTT,TRBV7-2,TRBD2,TRBJ2-3,14,many
CASTVGQGVVSTGELFF,TGTGCCAGCACGGTTGGTCAGGGTGTCGTTTCCACCGGGGAGCTGTTTTTT,TRBV6-5,-,TRBJ2-2,17,many
CAISESDSVVYEQYF,TGTGCCATCAGTGAGTCCGACAGCGTAGTTTACGAGCAGTACTTC,TRBV10-3,-,TRBJ2-7,15,many
CASSFGLAGADSYEQYF,TGTGCCAGCAGTTTTGGACTAGCGGGGGCAGACTCCTACGAGCAGTACTTC,TRBV6-5,TRBD2,TRBJ2-7,17,many
CASTADGSYNSPLHF,TGTGCCAGCACCGCGGACGGCTCCTATAATTCACCCCTCCACTTT,TRBV9,-,TRBJ1-6,15,many
CASSYSPPYGNTGELFF,TGTGCCAGCAGTTACTCGCCCCCCTATGGGAACACCGGGGAGCTGTTTTTT,TRBV6-5,-,TRBJ2-2,17,many
CSVGGTGGDPPYGYTF,TGCAGCGTGGGGGGGACAGGGGGCGACCCCCCCTATGGCTACACCTTC,TRBV29-1,TRBD1,TRBJ1-2,16,many
CASSPGWTEAFF,TGCGCCAGCAGCCCCGGGTGGACTGAAGCTTTCTTT,TRBV5-1,-,TRBJ1-1,12,many
CASSQDNDNQPQHF,TGTGCCAGCAGCCAAGACAACGATAATCAGCCCCAGCATTTT,TRBV4-2,-,TRBJ1-5,14,many
CASSVAGGQETQYF,TGTGCCAGCAGCGTAGCTGGGGGGCAAGAGACCCAGTACTTC,TRBV9,-,TRBJ2-5,14,many
CASSEGPSPYEQYF,TGTGCCAGCAGTGAGGGGCCCTCCCCCTACGAGCAGTACTTC,TRBV2,-,TRBJ2-7,14,-
CASSFQGTTGELFF,TGTGCCAGCAGCTTCCAGGGAACGACCGGGGAGCTGTTTTTT,TRBV7-6,-,TRBJ2-2,14,-
CASSLPGQGPVGYTF,TGCGCCAGCAGCCTACCGGGACAGGGACCGGTTGGCTACACCTTC,TRBV5-1,TRBD1,TRBJ1-2,15,many
CASLPPTGELFF,TGTGCCAGTCTGCCTCCCACCGGGGAGCTGTTTTTT,TRBV3-1,-,TRBJ2-2,12,many
CASSLDADTQYF,TGTGCCAGCAGCTTAGATGCAGATACGCAGTATTTT,TRBV11-2,-,TRBJ2-3,12,many
CASSEFTGGNEQFF,TGTGCCAGCAGCGAGTTCACAGGGGGCAATGAGCAGTTCTTC,TRBV7-2,TRBD1,TRBJ2-1,14,-
CASTPDSYNEQFF,TGCGCCAGCACCCCGGACAGCTACAATGAGCAGTTCTTC,TRBV5-1,-,TRBJ2-1,13,many
CASSFGLTYGYTF,TGCGCCAGCAGCTTTGGTCTCACCTATGGCTACACCTTC,TRBV5-1,-,TRBJ1-2,13,many
CASSLGPSPTHEQFF,TGTGCCAGCAGCCTAGGACCCTCTCCGACTCATGAGCAGTTCTTC,TRBV7-9,-,TRBJ2-1,15,many
CASSSAGGYNEQFF,TGCGCCAGCAGCTCAGCGGGGGGCTACAATGAGCAGTTCTTC,TRBV5-1,TRBD2,TRBJ2-1,14,many
CASSYLPMNTEAFF,TGTGCCAGCAGTTACCTACCCATGAACACTGAAGCTTTCTTT,TRBV6-2/TRBV6-3,-,TRBJ1-1,14,many
CASSAHPAGANVLTF,TGTGCCAGCAGCGCCCATCCTGCTGGGGCCAACGTCCTGACTTTC,TRBV9,-,TRBJ2-6,15,many
CASRKGGYTEAFF,TGTGCCAGCCGGAAGGGGGGCTACACTGAAGCTTTCTTT,TRBV6-2/TRBV6-3,-,TRBJ1-1,13,many
CASSSGTGDYGYTF,TGCGCCAGCAGCTCGGGGACAGGGGACTATGGCTACACCTTC,TRBV5-1,TRBD1,TRBJ1-2,14,medium-sized
CSARDDRRFYGYTF,TGCAGTGCTAGAGACGATCGACGGTTCTATGGCTACACCTTC,TRBV20-1,-,TRBJ1-2,14,many
CASSFPPSSSRGHSGELFF,TGCGCCAGCAGCTTCCCACCCTCTTCCAGCCGGGGCCACTCCGGGGAGCTGTTTTTT,TRBV5-1,-,TRBJ2-2,19,many
CSASWAATNEKLFF,TGCAGTGCTAGCTGGGCAGCAACTAATGAAAAACTGTTTTTT,TRBV20-1,-,TRBJ1-4,14,many
CASSSVPGQQNSPLHF,TGTGCCAGCAGCTCGGTCCCGGGACAGCAAAATTCACCCCTCCACTTT,TRBV7-9,TRBD1,TRBJ1-6,16,many
CASRPSGTDTQYF,TGTGCCAGCAGGCCCTCGGGTACAGATACGCAGTATTTT,TRBV7-3,-,TRBJ2-3,13,many
CSGRGSGVNEQFF,TGCAGCGGCCGGGGTAGCGGGGTCAATGAGCAGTTCTTC,TRBV20-1,TRBD2,TRBJ2-1,13,-
CASSYGGGAFF,TGTGCCAGCAGTTACGGGGGAGGCGCTTTCTTT,TRBV6-5,-,TRBJ1-1,11,many
CASRGGSPTDTQYF,TGTGCCAGCAGGGGGGGGAGCCCCACAGATACGCAGTATTTT,TRBV2,TRBD2,TRBJ2-3,14,many
CASSPGRSGYTF,TGTGCCAGCAGCCCAGGACGATCAGGCTACACCTTC,TRBV7-8,-,TRBJ1-2,12,many
CSARRAILYTDTQYF,TGCAGTGCTAGACGAGCGATCTTATACACAGATACGCAGTATTTT,TRBV20-1,-,TRBJ2-3,15,many
CASSSTGTAQETQYF,TGCGCCAGCAGCTCCACGGGGACGGCCCAAGAGACCCAGTACTTC,TRBV5-1,-,TRBJ2-5,15,many
CASSLMSEYNEQFF,TGCGCCAGCAGCTTGATGTCGGAATACAATGAGCAGTTCTTC,TRBV5-1,-,TRBJ2-1,14,many